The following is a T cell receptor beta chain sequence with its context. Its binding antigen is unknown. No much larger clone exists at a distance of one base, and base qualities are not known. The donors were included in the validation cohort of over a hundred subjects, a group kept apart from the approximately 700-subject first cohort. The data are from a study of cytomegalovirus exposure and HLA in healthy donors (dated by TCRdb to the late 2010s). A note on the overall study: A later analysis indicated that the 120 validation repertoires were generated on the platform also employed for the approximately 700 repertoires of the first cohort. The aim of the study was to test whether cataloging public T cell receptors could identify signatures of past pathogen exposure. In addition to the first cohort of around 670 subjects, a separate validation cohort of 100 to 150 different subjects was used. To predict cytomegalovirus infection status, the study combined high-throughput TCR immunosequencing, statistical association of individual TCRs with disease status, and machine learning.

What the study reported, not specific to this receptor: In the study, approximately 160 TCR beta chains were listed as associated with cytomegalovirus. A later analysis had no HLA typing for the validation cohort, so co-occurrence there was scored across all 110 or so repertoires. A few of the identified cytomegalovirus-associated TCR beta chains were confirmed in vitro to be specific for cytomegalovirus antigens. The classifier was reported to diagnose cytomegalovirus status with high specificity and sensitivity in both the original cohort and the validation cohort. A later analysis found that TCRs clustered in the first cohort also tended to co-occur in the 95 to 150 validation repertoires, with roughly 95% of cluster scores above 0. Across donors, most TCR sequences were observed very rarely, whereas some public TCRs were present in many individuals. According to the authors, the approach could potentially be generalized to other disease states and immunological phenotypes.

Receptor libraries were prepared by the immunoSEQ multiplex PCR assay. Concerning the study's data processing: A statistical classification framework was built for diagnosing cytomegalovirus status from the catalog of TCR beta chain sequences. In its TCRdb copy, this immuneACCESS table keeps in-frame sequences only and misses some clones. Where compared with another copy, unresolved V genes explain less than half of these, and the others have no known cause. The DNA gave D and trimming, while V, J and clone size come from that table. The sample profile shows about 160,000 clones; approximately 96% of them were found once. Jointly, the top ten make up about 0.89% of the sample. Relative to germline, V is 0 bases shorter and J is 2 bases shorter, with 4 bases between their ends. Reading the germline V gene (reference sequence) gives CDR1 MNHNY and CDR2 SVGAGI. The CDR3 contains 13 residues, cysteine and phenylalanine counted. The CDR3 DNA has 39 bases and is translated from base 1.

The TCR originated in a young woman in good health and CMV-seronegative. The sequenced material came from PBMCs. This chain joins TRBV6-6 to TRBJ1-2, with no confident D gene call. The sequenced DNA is TGTGCCAGCAGTTACTCCGAGAACTATGGCTACACCTTC. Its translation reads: CASSYSENYGYTF.